This T cell receptor beta chain stems from a study of T cell changes during pregnancy in multiple sclerosis. The V gene end was trimmed by 3 bases and the J gene end by 2 bases; junction bases not matched to a gene: 3. The CDR3 spans 14 residues. Germline loops: CDR1 SGHDT, CDR2 YYEEEE. Profiled with immunoSEQ multiplex PCR; TCRdb holds only in-frame clones, not every one. The sample holds 90,000 to 120,000 clones; 85% to 95% are singletons and the top ten take around 0.8%. The sample here was peripheral blood, taken in the third trimester of pregnancy. This TCR came from a female donor in good health, enrolled as a control in a pregnancy study. The rearrangement uses TRBV5-6 and TRBJ1-2, with TRBD1 identical over 8 bases. CDR3 sequence reads: CASSSQGANYGYTF. Written as DNA, the CDR3 is TGTGCCAGCAGCTCCCAGGGGGCCAACTATGGCTACACCTTC.